One and the same sample provided the 15 T cell receptor beta chains below, sequenced in a study of graft-versus-host responses after intestinal transplantation. Clones were read by immunoSEQ multiplex PCR, and TCRdb kept only the in-frame ones, dropping some. The sample records 13,000 or so clones, around 40% being singletons. The material sequenced was alloreactive CD4+ T cells from a mixed lymphocyte reaction culture, taken before intestinal transplant. The subset: CFSE-low proliferating T cells sorted from approximately 6-day pre-transplant mixed lymphocyte reaction (GvH or HvG direction). The receptors were sampled from a human patient who received an intestinal transplant.

The gene calls are TRBV7-8 and TRBJ1-1; D perhaps matches TRBD1 (5 bases). The CDR3 totals 12 residues. V shed 5 bases and J shed 9 bases, with 13 bases lying between them. The germline gives CDR1 SGHVS, CDR2 FQNEAQ. The CDR3 nucleotides are TGTGCCAGCAGCGTATTGACAGCCAAAGCTTTCTTT. This sequence encodes CASSVLTAKAFF. Drawing the rest from reference TRBV7-8 and TRBJ1-1, the complete variable domain is GAGVSQSPRYKVAKRGQDVALRCDPISGHVSLFWYQQALGQGPEFLTYFQNEAQLDKSGLPSDRFFAERPEGSVSTLKIQRTQQEDSAVYLCASSVLTAKAFFGQGTRLTVV.

This clone was counted only a few times. The chain uses TRBV7-7 and TRBJ2-2, with TRBD2 as a possible D gene (5 bases). V gave up 2 bases and J gave up 5 bases, with 9 bases separating them. Per germline, CDR1 SSHAT and CDR2 FNYEAQ (reference sequence). The CDR3 runs to 14 residues. This CDR3 is CASSLRGLTGELFF. The CDR3 DNA follows: TGTGCCAGCAGCTTACGCGGACTGACCGGGGAGCTGTTTTTT.

This clone was seen more than once but under ten times. V gene TRBV19 combines with J gene TRBJ2-5; possibly TRBD2 for D (6 bases). This CDR3 has 11 residues. In germline, CDR1 is LNHDA, CDR2 SQIVND (reference sequence). Trimming shortened V by 3 bases and J by 7 bases, and 6 bases separated the two germline ends. The CDR3 nucleotides are TGTGCCAGTAGTATCGGGGGGACCCAGTACTTC. Its translation is CASSIGGTQYF.

V usage is TRBV18 and J usage is TRBJ2-7; 7 bases align to TRBD2. The germline CDR1 and CDR2 sequences are KGHSH and LQKENI. The CDR3 has 14 amino acids. J gave up 0 bases and V 3 bases, and 2 bases lay outside the gene matches. CDR3 nucleotide sequence: TGTGCCAGCTCACCCAGGGAGGGCTCCTACGAGCAGTACTTC. Translated: CASSPREGSYEQYF.

The chain couples TRBV25-1 to TRBJ1-1; D uncertain. V gave up 4 bases and J gave up 5 bases, with 11 bases separating them. Germline CDR1 is MGHDK and CDR2 is SYGVNS. The CDR3 loop spans 13 amino acids. The DNA for the CDR3 is TGTGCCAGCAGTGCCCACCATCAGACTGAAGCTTTCTTT. Translated: CASSAHHQTEAFF.

The rearrangement links TRBV6-4 to TRBJ1-1; TRBD1 agrees at 7 bases. From germline, CDR1 is MRHNA and CDR2 SNTAGT. This CDR3 comprises 19 residues. Trimming cost V 6 bases and J 3 bases; bases outside gene matches: 22. In DNA form, the CDR3 reads TGTGCCAGCAGCCACGGGCGCCGGGACAGACATCGTTTGGACACTGAAGCTTTCTTT. Protein sequence: CASSHGRRDRHRLDTEAFF.

This clone was seen once. This chain links TRBV5-1 with TRBJ1-4; D unclear. The CDR3 is 17 residues long. Germline values: CDR1 SGHRS, CDR2 YFSETQ. The V gene lost 0 bases and the J gene lost 8 bases, with 20 bases spanning the gap. CDR3 loop: CASSLERASEKGEKLFF. In DNA form, the CDR3 reads TGCGCCAGCAGCTTGGAGAGGGCCTCGGAGAAGGGAGAAAAACTGTTTTTT.

This clone was detected only a few times. The V call is TRBV2, the J call TRBJ1-6; D not resolved. V dropped 2 bases and J dropped 9 bases, with 11 bases sitting between them. CDR1 and CDR2 (germline): SNHLY, FYNNEI. This CDR3 region has 14 residues. CDR3: CASSESYVVSPLHF. The CDR3 coding sequence is TGTGCCAGCAGTGAATCGTACGTAGTTTCACCCCTCCACTTT.

The chain carries TRBV7-2 and TRBJ2-1, with D tentatively TRBD2 (6 bases). The CDR3 runs 16 residues. Per germline, CDR1 SGHTA and CDR2 FQGNSA. The germline V and J ends were trimmed by 1 base and 9 bases, with 19 bases remaining between them. The CDR3 bases are TGTGCCAGCAGCTTAGACGGGGGAGCCAATCCCATTGAGCAGTTCTTC. Amino acid sequence: CASSLDGGANPIEQFF.

J is TRBJ2-3 and V is TRBV18; the D is unclear. The CDR3 has 17 residues. Trimming removed 1 base from V and 0 bases from J, with 14 bases in between. The germline V gene encodes CDR1 KGHSH and CDR2 LQKENI. Written as DNA, the CDR3 is TGTGCCAGCTCACCACTTAGGCGACTGGCAAGCACAGATACGCAGTATTTT. As protein: CASSPLRRLASTDTQYF. The full variable domain, rest sourced from reference TRBV18 and TRBJ2-3, is NAGVMQNPRHLVRRRGQEARLRCSPMKGHSHVYWYRQLPEEGLKFMVYLQKENIIDESGMPKERFSAEFPKEGPSILRIQQVVRGDSAAYFCASSPLRRLASTDTQYFGPGTRLTVL.

J is TRBJ2-5 and V is TRBV6-6; 9 bases match TRBD1. The CDR3 length is 13 residues. Per germline, CDR1 MNHNY and CDR2 SVGAGI (reference sequence). Losses at the gene ends were 4 bases for V and 4 bases for J; bases not matched to a gene: 1. The CDR3 DNA follows: TGTGCCAGCAGTTCGGGACAGGGAGAGACCCAGTACTTC. This codes for CASSSGQGETQYF.

This clone was detected a few times. The chain is built from TRBV5-1 and TRBJ2-2; maybe TRBD2 (5 bases). Germline CDR1 and CDR2: SGHRS and YFSETQ. The CDR3 loop spans 16 amino acids. V was pared by 0 bases and J by 0 bases, with 9 bases between. CDR3 in DNA: TGCGCCAGCAGCTTGGTTCCGGGATCGAACACCGGGGAGCTGTTTTTT. Encoded protein: CASSLVPGSNTGELFF.

This chain uses TRBV29-1 with TRBJ1-2, with D perhaps matching TRBD1 (5 bases). CDR3 length: 14 amino acids. The V and J ends lost 7 bases and 2 bases respectively, with 17 bases between them. Germline CDR1 and CDR2: SQVTM and ANQGSEA. The CDR3 spells CSAPLQAGNYGYTF. CDR3 sequence (DNA): TGCAGCGCTCCACTTCAGGCAGGGAACTATGGCTACACCTTC.

This sequence joins TRBV6-6 and TRBJ1-2; unclear D gene. The CDR3 spans 12 residues. The V and J ends lost 2 bases and 4 bases respectively, with 5 bases between them. Germline V gives CDR1 MNHNY, CDR2 SVGAGI (reference sequence). The CDR3: CASSYQFYGYTF. CDR3 DNA sequence: TGTGCCAGCAGTTACCAGTTCTATGGCTACACCTTC.

The CDR3 sequence: CASRDRGGYEQYF. In DNA, the CDR3 is TGTGCCAGCAGGGACAGGGGTGGCTACGAGCAGTACTTC. The rearrangement uses TRBV2 and TRBJ2-7, with TRBD1 matching over 9 bases. Germline V CDR1 and CDR2: SNHLY, FYNNEI. V lost 6 bases, J lost 3 bases, and 3 bases stayed unmatched. The CDR3 totals 13 residues.